This T cell receptor (beta chain) came from a study of blood T cell repertoires in COVID-19. Study overall: Samples came from the United States, Italy and Spain, spanning acute and convalescent COVID-19. From T cells, B-cell-depleted T cells, or PBMCs came the material, which was cDNA or gDNA.

CDR3 length: 15 amino acids. Looked up from germline, CDR1 is SGHNT and CDR2 is YENEEA. This clone was seen more than once but under ten times. One junction end disagrees with the germline gene, perhaps due to a read error. As handled by the study authors: Cell counts per sample came from amplifying reference gene primers. Measured with immunoSEQ multiplex PCR; TCRdb has only the in-frame clones, and not every one. The DNA was the basis for D and trimming; V, J and clone size are from that table. This table holds 110,000 or so clones, 85% found once. The specimen was peripheral blood. The receptor was derived from a man in his forties or fifties with acute or convalescent COVID-19. The gene calls are TRBV11-3 and TRBJ2-1; weak D call: TRBD2 (6 bases). The CDR3 here is CASSSGTSSYIEQFF. In DNA, the CDR3 is TGTGCCAGCAGCTCCGGGACTTCCAGCTACATTGAGCAGTTCTTC. Complete variable domain (other parts from reference TRBV11-3 and TRBJ2-1): EAGVVQSPRYKIIEKKQPVAFWCNPISGHNTLYWYLQNLGQGPELLIRYENEEAVDDSQLPKDRFSAERLKGVDSTLKIQPAELGDSAVYLCASSSGTSSYIEQFFGPGTRLTVL.